These 21 T cell receptor beta chains share one sample of origin, sequenced in a study of T cell responses to AZD1222 COVID-19 vaccine. The table came from immunoSEQ multiplex PCR; TCRdb's copy has only in-frame clones and leaves some out. This table holds roughly 110,000 clones, approximately 90% found once. Source: peripheral blood, taken 28 days after the second AZD1222 dose. The source is an adult who received the AZD1222 COVID-19 vaccine.

V usage is TRBV20-1 and J usage is TRBJ1-4, with no clear D. The CDR3 is 11 amino acids. V was clipped by 4 bases and J by 11 bases, with 11 bases between them. The germline V gene has CDR1 DFQATT and CDR2 SNEGSKA (reference sequence). The chain's CDR3 is CSAMAEPKLFF. The CDR3 bases are TGCAGTGCTATGGCAGAACCTAAACTGTTTTTT.

This clone turned up a few times. The chain has TRBV5-6 and TRBJ1-1; TRBD1 might be the D (5 bases). The CDR3 loop spans 14 amino acids. V lost 1 base and J 7 bases, leaving 14 bases between the germline ends. CDR1 is SGHDT, CDR2 YYEEEE, per germline. The CDR3 reads CASSLRQTGGEAFF. CDR3 coding DNA: TGTGCCAGCAGCTTGAGACAGACCGGAGGTGAAGCTTTCTTT. Variable domain in full (rest from reference TRBV5-6 and TRBJ1-1): DAGVTQSPTHLIKTRGQQVTLRCSPKSGHDTVSWYQQALGQGPQFIFQYYEEEERQRGNFPDRFSGHQFPNYSSELNVNALLLGDSALYLCASSLRQTGGEAFFGQGTRLTVV.

The rearrangement joins TRBV3-1 (or the pseudogene TRBV3-2) to TRBJ2-1; 12 bases are shared with TRBD2. The V gene's germline CDR1 is LGHDT and CDR2 YNNKEL (reference sequence). The CDR3 is 16 amino acids. Unmatched junction bases numbered 8, after V lost 1 base and J lost 10 bases. DNA of the CDR3: TGTGCCAGCAGCCAAGGAAGTCGGCTAGCGGGGGGGGAGCAGTTCTTC. Translating gives CASSQGSRLAGGEQFF.

This clone has a single count. The gene calls are TRBV6-6 and TRBJ1-5; perhaps TRBD1 as D (5 bases). V lost 4 bases and J lost 4, with 11 bases in between. The V gene's germline CDR1 is MNHNY and CDR2 SVGAGI (reference sequence). The length of the CDR3 is 14 residues. CDR3 residues: CASSLGRTNQPQHF. CDR3 coding DNA: TGTGCCAGCAGTTTAGGACGGACAAATCAGCCCCAGCATTTT.

The rearrangement joins TRBV7-3 to TRBJ2-3, with 10 bases lining up with TRBD2. The germline CDR1 and CDR2 sequences are SGHTA and FQGTGA. V shed 1 base, J shed 2 bases, and the junction held 15 bases outside the gene matches. The CDR3 consists of 20 residues. This chain's CDR3 is CASSLKSGGASVQDTDTQYF. The CDR3, as DNA: TGTGCCAGCAGCTTAAAAAGCGGGGGGGCTTCGGTCCAGGACACAGATACGCAGTATTTT.

The CDR3 loop is CASSYGTPGEKLFF. The CDR3 DNA is TGTGCCAGCAGTTACGGGACGCCGGGGGAAAAACTGTTTTTT. V gene TRBV11-2 combines with J gene TRBJ1-4; tentative D call: TRBD1 (5 bases). The V end was cut by 6 bases, the J end by 8 bases, with 16 bases between. Per germline, CDR1 SGHAT and CDR2 FQNNGV. There are 14 residues in the CDR3.

The V call is TRBV27, the J call TRBJ2-2; TRBD2 aligns across 12 bases. The CDR3 extends over 18 amino acids. The V gene end was trimmed by 1 base and the J gene end by 1 base; junction bases not matched to a gene: 4. Germline loops: CDR1 MNHEY, CDR2 SMNVEV (reference sequence). The CDR3 region is CASSLLLAGGGNTGELFF. The CDR3 bases are TGTGCCAGCAGTTTATTACTAGCGGGGGGTGGGAACACCGGGGAGCTGTTTTTT.

The rearrangement uses TRBV6-5 and TRBJ1-5; TRBD1 is a possible D gene (5 bases). Germline CDR1 MNHEY, CDR2 SVGAGI. V was cut by 6 bases and J by 3 bases, with 12 bases left in between. The CDR3 contains 14 residues. The CDR3 DNA reads as TGTGCCAGCAGGGGGGGACGGCTCAATCAGCCCCAGCATTTT. It translates to CASRGGRLNQPQHF.

The chain couples TRBV10-3 to TRBJ1-3; 7 bases are shared with TRBD1. The CDR3 runs to 13 residues. CDR1 is ENHRY and CDR2 is SYGVKD in the germline V gene. V dropped 11 bases and J dropped 2; count of bases not matched to a gene: 6. The CDR3 coding sequence is TGTGCCGTCCTGACAGGGCCTGGAAACACCATATATTTT. Amino acids: CAVLTGPGNTIYF.

This chain joins TRBV18 and TRBJ2-3; D remains ambiguous. The CDR3 contains 17 residues. Per germline, CDR1 KGHSH and CDR2 LQKENI. V was cut by 0 bases and J by 5 bases, with 18 bases left in between. The CDR3 region is CASSPPATNNNRDTQYF. CDR3 in DNA: TGTGCCAGCTCACCACCGGCCACCAACAACAATAGAGATACGCAGTATTTT.

This chain joins TRBV5-1 and TRBJ2-7; TRBD2 agrees at 7 bases. CDR3 length equals 14 residues. Unmatched junction bases numbered 8, after V lost 4 bases and J lost 4 bases. Per germline, CDR1 SGHRS and CDR2 YFSETQ. This chain's CDR3 is CASSVSGEYYEQYF. The CDR3 DNA reads as TGCGCCAGCAGCGTCAGCGGGGAGTATTACGAGCAGTACTTC.

The rearrangement uses TRBV9 and TRBJ1-4; D is possibly TRBD1 (5 bases). Trimming stripped 3 bases from V and 4 bases from J, with 13 bases between. Germline assignment: CDR1 SGDLS and CDR2 YYNGEE. This CDR3 contains 15 residues. DNA for the CDR3: TGTGCCAGCAGCGCGTGGGGCAGTGATAATGAAAAACTGTTTTTT. This translates into CASSAWGSDNEKLFF.

The chain carries TRBV25-1 and TRBJ1-4; tentatively, D is TRBD1 (5 bases). The germline V and J ends were trimmed by 6 bases and 4 bases, with 12 bases remaining between them. In germline, CDR1 is MGHDK, CDR2 SYGVNS. The CDR3 runs to 14 residues. CDR3 region: CASRHRDGNEKLFF. The CDR3 DNA is TGTGCCAGCAGGCACCGGGACGGTAATGAAAAACTGTTTTTT.

V gene TRBV24-1 combines with J gene TRBJ2-3; either TRBD1 or TRBD2 may supply D (5 bases each). This CDR3 contains 14 residues. The V gene's germline CDR1 is KGHDR and CDR2 SFDVKD. Trimming removed 9 bases from V and 1 base from J, with 13 bases in between. The CDR3 loop is CATGQSGRTDTQYF. The CDR3 DNA reads as TGTGCCACCGGTCAATCGGGGCGCACAGATACGCAGTATTTT.

Here the CDR3 DNA reads TGTGCCAGCAGCCCTCCCGGACAGGGGCTCCAAGAGACCCAGTACTTC. This sequence encodes CASSPPGQGLQETQYF. The chain employs TRBV5-4 and TRBJ2-5; 9 nucleotides align to TRBD1. CDR3 size: 16 residues. V lost 4 bases to trimming and J lost 1 base; unmatched junction nucleotides: 8. In germline, CDR1 is SGHNT, CDR2 YYREEE (reference sequence).

The V and J genes are TRBV6-6 and TRBJ2-5; a possible D gene is TRBD2 (5 bases). The CDR3 length is 12 residues. The ends were cut back, 11 bases at V and 4 bases at J, with 14 bases in the middle. Germline CDR1 reads MNHNY; CDR2 reads SVGAGI (reference sequence). Written as DNA, the CDR3 is TGTGCCTCCGAGGGTCCCCCAGAGACCCAGTACTTC. It specifies CASEGPPETQYF.

This rearrangement joins TRBV20-1 to TRBJ2-7; 7 bases agree with TRBD1. After removal of 3 bases from V and 0 bases from J, the junction contained 5 bases not matched to a gene. The CDR3 contains 14 residues. Germline CDR1 reads DFQATT; CDR2 reads SNEGSKA (reference sequence). This CDR3 reads CSASWQGVSYEQYF. DNA for the CDR3: TGCAGTGCTAGTTGGCAGGGGGTCTCCTACGAGCAGTACTTC.

This rearrangement joins TRBV7-2 to TRBJ2-1, with a weak D call TRBD2 (5 bases). The V and J ends lost 4 bases and 7 bases respectively, with 11 bases between them. Germline V gene data show CDR1 as SGHTA and CDR2 as FQGNSA. The CDR3 totals 13 residues. Here the CDR3 DNA reads TGTGCCAGCAGCTGGACCTCGGGGAATGAGCAGTTCTTC. As protein: CASSWTSGNEQFF.

CDR3 coding DNA: TGTGCCACCCCGGACAGGAATGGCTACACCTTC. Its protein is CATPDRNGYTF. The V and J genes are TRBV28 and TRBJ1-2, with 7 bases aligning to TRBD1. Germline loops: CDR1 MDHEN, CDR2 SYDVKM. J was trimmed by 6 bases and V by 10 bases; bases with no gene match: 5. This CDR3 has 11 amino acids.

This rearrangement joins TRBV10-1 to TRBJ1-1, with D unresolved. The CDR3 is made up of 14 amino acids. CDR1 WNHNN and CDR2 SYGVQD come from the germline V gene (reference sequence). Trimming cost V 4 bases and J 0 bases, with 9 bases left between them. As DNA, the CDR3 is TGCGCCAGCAGTGTCGGAGGGTTGAACACTGAAGCTTTCTTT. It codes for CASSVGGLNTEAFF.

The chain combines TRBV4-2 with TRBJ2-6, with D possibly being TRBD1 or TRBD2 (5 bases each). Germline CDR1 and CDR2: LGHNA and YNFKEQ. The CDR3 is 18 amino acids. V shed 3 bases and J shed 0 bases, with 15 bases lying between them. The CDR3 protein is CASSQRARGLSGANVLTF. DNA for the CDR3: TGTGCCAGCAGCCAGCGGGCGAGGGGCCTCTCTGGGGCCAACGTCCTGACTTTC.